This is a list of T cell receptor beta chains from one sample in a study of blood T cell repertoires in COVID-19. Clones were sequenced by immunoSEQ multiplex PCR, and TCRdb holds only the in-frame ones, with some missing. The sample includes approximately 270,000 clones, just over 85% of them seen just once. The sequencing input was PBMCs or T cells enriched from blood (not recorded which). The receptors come from a man between 40 and 49 years old who had recovered from COVID-19. CDR3s include the opening cysteine and the closing phenylalanine or tryptophan. The D gene is left open where the match is weak. Where a row states a size, it is once, few, many or the class of an expanded clone; other rows omit it.

clone size | J gene | D gene | V gene | CDR3 DNA | CDR3 protein
once | TRBJ1-4 | . | TRBV18 | TGTGCCAGCTCACGGGGGGAAAATGAAAAACTGTTTTTT | CASSRGENEKLFF
. | TRBJ1-1 | . | TRBV18 | TGTGCCAGCTCATCCCTACAGGGGAACACTGAAGCTTTCTTT | CASSSLQGNTEAFF
. | TRBJ2-3 | TRBD2 | TRBV4-3 | TGCGCCAGCAGCCAAGAGGCAGACTTAGCGGGGGGGGGAGATACGCAGTATTTT | CASSQEADLAGGGDTQYF
. | TRBJ1-1 | TRBD1 | TRBV5-4 | TGTGCCAGCTTATATCGACAGGGTGGTGAAGCTTTCTTT | CASLYRQGGEAFF
. | TRBJ2-7 | . | TRBV12-3/TRBV12-4 | TGTGCCAGCAGTTTTGGCTTTACCTACGAGCAGTACTTC | CASSFGFTYEQYF
. | TRBJ1-2 | . | TRBV11-2 | TGTGCCAGCAGCTTAGATTGGTCGGTGAACTATGGCTACACCTTC | CASSLDWSVNYGYTF
. | TRBJ1-5 | . | TRBV11-1 | TGTGCCAGCAGCTTAGAATACAATCAGCCCCAGCATTTT | CASSLEYNQPQHF
. | TRBJ2-1 | TRBD2 | TRBV18 | TGTGCCAGCTCACCAGCGGGACTAGCGGGAGGTGAGCAGTTCTTC | CASSPAGLAGGEQFF
. | TRBJ2-1 | . | TRBV6-5 | TGTGCCAGCAGGGAGACAGCTTACAATGAGCAGTTCTTC | CASRETAYNEQFF
. | TRBJ2-1 | . | TRBV7-9 | TGTGCCAGCAGGAGGTACAATGAGCAGTTCTTC | CASRRYNEQFF
once | TRBJ1-1 | TRBD1 | TRBV7-9 | TGTGCCAGCAGCTTCGAGACAGGGGCCACTGAAGCTTTCTTT | CASSFETGATEAFF
. | TRBJ1-5 | . | TRBV7-8 | TGTGCCAGCAGCTTAGGCAGGGGAGGGTATCAGCCCCAGCATTTT | CASSLGRGGYQPQHF
. | TRBJ1-5 | TRBD1 | TRBV9 | TGTGCCAGCAGTGAAACAGGGGGCATTCAGCCCCAGCATTTT | CASSETGGIQPQHF
. | TRBJ1-4 | TRBD1 | TRBV14 | TGTGCCAGCAGCCGACAGGGGGTCAGTAATGAAAAACTGTTTTTT | CASSRQGVSNEKLFF
. | TRBJ2-1 | TRBD2 | TRBV15 | TGTGCCACCAGCAGAGAAGGCGGGAGTGAGCAGTTCTTC | CATSREGGSEQFF
. | TRBJ2-1 | . | TRBV4-2 | TGTGCCAGCAGCCAAGAAATTAGCGCCGCGCAGTTCTTC | CASSQEISAAQFF
. | TRBJ2-7 | . | TRBV12-5 | TGTGCTAGTGGTTTGGCGTACGAGCAGTACTTC | CASGLAYEQYF
. | TRBJ2-7 | TRBD1 | TRBV25-1 | TGTGCCAGCAGTGGGGGGATCCGGGACAGGGGATACTACGAGCAGTACTTC | CASSGGIRDRGYYEQYF
. | TRBJ1-1 | . | TRBV19 | TGTGCCAGTAGCCACGTCGGGGAATACACTGAAGCTTTCTTT | CASSHVGEYTEAFF
. | TRBJ1-2 | . | TRBV11-2 | TGTGCCAGCAGCTTACTGGGGGGGAACTATGGCTACACCTTC | CASSLLGGNYGYTF
. | TRBJ2-2 | . | TRBV3-1/TRBV3-2 | TGTGCCAGCTCCCGGTCGGGGTACCGCTTAGGGCCGAACACCGGGGAGCTGTTTTTT | CASSRSGYRLGPNTGELFF
. | TRBJ1-1 | . | TRBV9 | TGTGCCAGCAGCGCGGGACTGAGGGGCAACACTGAAGCTTTCTTT | CASSAGLRGNTEAFF
. | TRBJ1-1 | TRBD1 | TRBV7-9 | TGTGCCAGCGGAAGACAGGGCGGCACTGAAGCTTTCTTT | CASGRQGGTEAFF
. | TRBJ2-5 | . | TRBV7-9 | TGTGCCAGCAGCTTGGACCCGGGGGAGACCCAGTACTTC | CASSLDPGETQYF
. | TRBJ2-1 | . | TRBV5-1 | TGCGCCAGCAGCTTGGAAGTGCGCGCCTACAATGAGCAGTTCTTC | CASSLEVRAYNEQFF
. | TRBJ1-4 | . | TRBV30 | TGTGCCTGGAGTGTGAGCAGGGGTAATGAAAAACTGTTTTTT | CAWSVSRGNEKLFF
. | TRBJ2-3 | TRBD2 | TRBV7-3 | TGTGCCAGCAGCCCTAGCGGGGGGTGGACAGATACGCAGTATTTT | CASSPSGGWTDTQYF
many | TRBJ2-7 | TRBD1 | TRBV28 | TGTGCCAGCAGCTTTCCGGGACAGGGGTTCGAGCAGTACTTC | CASSFPGQGFEQYF